This is a list of T cell receptor beta chains from one sample in a study of blood T cell repertoires in COVID-19. Profiling relied on immunoSEQ multiplex PCR, and the TCRdb table lists in-frame clones only, not all of them. Found here are over 200,000 clones, about nine tenths of them singletons; the top ten hold 2.5%. The sequenced sample consisted of PBMCs or T cells enriched from blood (not recorded which). The receptors stem from a woman between 40 and 50 years old with acute COVID-19. CDR3s include the opening cysteine and the closing phenylalanine or tryptophan. A D gene is named only where the DNA matches it firmly. A row's size may be missing; if present it is once, few, many or a size class.

TRBV20-1,NA,NA,TRBJ1-1,TGCAGTGCTAGTGGAGGGCGGTACACTGAAGCTTTCTTT,CSASGGRYTEAFF
TRBV6-5,NA,once,TRBJ2-5,TGTGCCAGCAGCCTCGACCCTAGCGTACAAGAGACCCAGTACTTC,CASSLDPSVQETQYF
TRBV7-8,TRBD1,NA,TRBJ1-1,TGTGCCAGCAGCCCGGACAGGGGGAGGACTGAAGCTTTCTTT,CASSPDRGRTEAFF
TRBV2,TRBD1,NA,TRBJ1-1,TGTGCCAGCAGTGAACGGGACAGCAGATTGAACACTGAAGCTTTCTTT,CASSERDSRLNTEAFF
TRBV18,TRBD1,NA,TRBJ2-4,TGTGCCAGCTCACCCCGGGACAGCAACAAAAACATTCAGTACTTC,CASSPRDSNKNIQYF
TRBV10-3,NA,NA,TRBJ1-4,TGTGCCATCAGTGAGTCTGCCGGGGGATCAACTAATGAAAAACTGTTTTTT,CAISESAGGSTNEKLFF
TRBV4-3,NA,NA,TRBJ1-1,TGCGCCAGCAGCCCGACAGGGAACACTGAAGCTTTCTTT,CASSPTGNTEAFF
TRBV19,TRBD1,once,TRBJ1-6,TGTGCCAGTAGTATAGATGGACAGGGTTGGTCACCCCTCCACTTT,CASSIDGQGWSPLHF
TRBV24-1,TRBD1,NA,TRBJ1-1,TGTGCCACCCGCCCCCCGGACAGGGGCACTGAAGCTTTCTTT,CATRPPDRGTEAFF
TRBV9,NA,once,TRBJ2-7,TGTGCCAGCATTCCCATTCCGGGGGACGAGCAGTACTTC,CASIPIPGDEQYF
TRBV4-1,TRBD2,NA,TRBJ2-1,TGCGCCAGCAGCCAACTCCTGACTAGCGGGGGGGGGAATGAGCAGTTCTTC,CASSQLLTSGGGNEQFF
TRBV12-5,TRBD2,NA,TRBJ2-5,TGTGCTAGTGGTTTGGGACTAGCGGGCCCCCAAGAGACCCAGTACTTC,CASGLGLAGPQETQYF
TRBV6-2/TRBV6-3,TRBD1,NA,TRBJ1-6,TGTGCCAGCAGCCTTCCGGGACAGGGACCACCCCTCCACTTT,CASSLPGQGPPLHF
TRBV7-8,NA,NA,TRBJ1-3,TGTGCCAGCAGCCGTATAAATGGAAACACCATATATTTT,CASSRINGNTIYF
TRBV19,TRBD1,few,TRBJ2-3,TGTGCCAGTAGTCTTGGACAGGCAGATACGCAGTATTTT,CASSLGQADTQYF